This TCR beta chain is drawn from a study of OX40 agonist ivuxolimab in advanced cancers. About the research overall: Eligibility rules accepted prior anti-PD-1, anti-PD-L1 or anti-CTLA-4 therapy, and 35% to 40% had some.

Regarding this clone: Antigen unknown.

General study results and limits: Expanded clones tended on average to be more numerous among CD8+ T cells than CD4+. At 0.1 to 3.0 mg/kg and by week 6, CD4+ and CD8+ T cells in the blood had expanded clonally.

Libraries were prepared by immunoSEQ multiplex PCR; TCRdb keeps only in-frame clonotypes and omits some of them. The sample shows about 80,000 clones, roughly nine tenths of them seen only once. J gave up 8 bases and V 5 bases, and 9 bases lay outside the gene matches. This CDR3 spans 14 amino acids. Germline lookup yields CDR1 LNHDA and CDR2 SQIVND (reference sequence). Here the sequenced sample was CD4+ or CD8+ T cells sorted from blood, taken in a trial of the OX40 agonist ivuxolimab. The receptor was isolated from an adult with an advanced solid tumor such as melanoma, head and neck, liver or kidney cancer. V is TRBV19 and J is TRBJ1-2; 9 bases line up with TRBD1. CDR3 in DNA: TGTGCCAGTAGTGCGGACAGGGGATCTAGCGGCTACACCTTC. Translation gives CASSADRGSSGYTF.